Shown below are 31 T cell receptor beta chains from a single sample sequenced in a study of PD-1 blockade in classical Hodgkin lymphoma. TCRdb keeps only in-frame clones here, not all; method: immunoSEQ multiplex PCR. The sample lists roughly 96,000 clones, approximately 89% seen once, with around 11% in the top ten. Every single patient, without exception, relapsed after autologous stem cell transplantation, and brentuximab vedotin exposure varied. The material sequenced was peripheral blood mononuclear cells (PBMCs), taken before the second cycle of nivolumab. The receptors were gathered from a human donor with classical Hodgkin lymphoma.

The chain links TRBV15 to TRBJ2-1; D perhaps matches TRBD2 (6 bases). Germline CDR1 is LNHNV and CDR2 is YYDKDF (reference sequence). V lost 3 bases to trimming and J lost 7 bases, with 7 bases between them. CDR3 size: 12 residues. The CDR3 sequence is CATSREGNEQFF. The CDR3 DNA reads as TGTGCCACCAGCAGGGAGGGGAATGAGCAGTTCTTC.

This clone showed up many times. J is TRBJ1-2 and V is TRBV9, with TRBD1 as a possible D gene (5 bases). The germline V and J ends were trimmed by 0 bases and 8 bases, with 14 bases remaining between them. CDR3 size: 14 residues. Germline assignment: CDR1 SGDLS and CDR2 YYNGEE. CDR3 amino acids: CASSVDGTAGGYTF. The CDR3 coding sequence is TGTGCCAGCAGCGTAGACGGGACTGCCGGCGGCTACACCTTC.

This CDR3 is CASSLSSMLGTAEKLFF. CDR3 bases: TGTGCCAGCAGCTTATCAAGTATGTTGGGGACGGCGGAAAAACTGTTTTTT. The rearrangement uses TRBV7-9 and TRBJ1-4, with D possibly TRBD1 on 5 matching bases. The V end was cut by 2 bases, the J end by 8 bases, with 21 bases between. There are 17 residues in the CDR3. Germline V gene lookup returns CDR1 SEHNR and CDR2 FQNEAQ (reference sequence).

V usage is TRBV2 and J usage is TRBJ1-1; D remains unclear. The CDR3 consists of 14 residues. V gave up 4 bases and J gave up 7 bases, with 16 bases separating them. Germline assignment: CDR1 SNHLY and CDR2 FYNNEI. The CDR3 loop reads CASSVLTRSDEAFF. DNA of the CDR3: TGTGCCAGCAGTGTCCTGACGAGATCGGATGAAGCTTTCTTT.

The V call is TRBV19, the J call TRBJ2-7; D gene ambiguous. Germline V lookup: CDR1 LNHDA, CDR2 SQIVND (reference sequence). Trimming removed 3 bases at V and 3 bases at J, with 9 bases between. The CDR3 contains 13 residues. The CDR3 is CASSISAIYEQYF. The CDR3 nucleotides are TGTGCCAGTAGTATTTCAGCCATCTACGAGCAGTACTTC.

In DNA form, the CDR3 reads TGTGCCAGCAGCTTAGGGGTAGGGGGAGTCTACGAGCAGTACTTC. Its translation is CASSLGVGGVYEQYF. The chain employs TRBV7-2 and TRBJ2-7; maybe TRBD1 (6 bases). Germline CDR1 reads SGHTA; CDR2 reads FQGNSA. This CDR3 region has 15 residues. Trimming removed 1 base at V and 3 bases at J, with 13 bases between.

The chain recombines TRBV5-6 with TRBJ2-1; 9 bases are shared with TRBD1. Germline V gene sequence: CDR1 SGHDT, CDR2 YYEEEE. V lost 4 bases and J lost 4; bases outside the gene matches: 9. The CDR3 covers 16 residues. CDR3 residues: CASSDGDRVPYNEQFF. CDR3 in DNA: TGTGCCAGCAGCGACGGGGACAGGGTCCCATACAATGAGCAGTTCTTC.

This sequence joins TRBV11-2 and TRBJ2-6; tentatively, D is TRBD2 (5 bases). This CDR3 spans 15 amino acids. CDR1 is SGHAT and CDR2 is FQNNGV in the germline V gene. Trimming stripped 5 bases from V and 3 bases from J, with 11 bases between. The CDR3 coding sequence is TGTGCCAGCAGCCCGGACGGGAATGGGGCCAACGTCCTGACTTTC. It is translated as CASSPDGNGANVLTF.

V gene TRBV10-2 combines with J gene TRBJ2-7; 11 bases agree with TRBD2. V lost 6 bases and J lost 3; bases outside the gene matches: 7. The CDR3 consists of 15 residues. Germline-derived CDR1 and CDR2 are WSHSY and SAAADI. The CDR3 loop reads CASSAQTSGIYEQYF. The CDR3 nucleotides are TGCGCCAGCAGCGCCCAGACTAGCGGGATCTACGAGCAGTACTTC.

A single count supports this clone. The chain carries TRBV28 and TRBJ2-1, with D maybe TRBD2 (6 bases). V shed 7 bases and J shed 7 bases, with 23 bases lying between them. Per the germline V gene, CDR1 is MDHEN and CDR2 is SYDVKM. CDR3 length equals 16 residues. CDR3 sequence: CASIGGGDGEVNEQFF. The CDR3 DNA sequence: TGTGCCAGCATCGGGGGTGGGGACGGAGAAGTGAATGAGCAGTTCTTC.

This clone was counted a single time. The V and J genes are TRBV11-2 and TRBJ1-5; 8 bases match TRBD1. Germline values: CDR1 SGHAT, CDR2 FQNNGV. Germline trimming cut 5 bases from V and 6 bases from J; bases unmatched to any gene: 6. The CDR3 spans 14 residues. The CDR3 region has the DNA TGTGCCAGCAGCCTGGACAGGGACCTTCAGCCCCAGCATTTT. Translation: CASSLDRDLQPQHF.

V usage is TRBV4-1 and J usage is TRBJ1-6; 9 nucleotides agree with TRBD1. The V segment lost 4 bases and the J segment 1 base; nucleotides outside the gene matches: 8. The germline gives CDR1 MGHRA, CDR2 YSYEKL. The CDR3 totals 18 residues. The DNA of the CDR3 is TGCGCCAGCAGCCTCGGACAGGGGTACGATTCCTATAATTCACCCCTCCACTTT. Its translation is CASSLGQGYDSYNSPLHF.

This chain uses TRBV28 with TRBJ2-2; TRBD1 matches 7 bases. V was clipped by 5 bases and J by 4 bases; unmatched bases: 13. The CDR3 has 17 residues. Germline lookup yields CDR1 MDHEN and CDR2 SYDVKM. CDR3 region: CASSGRPGQRRTGELFF. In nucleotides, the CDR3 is TGTGCCAGCAGTGGCCGGCCGGGACAGAGACGCACCGGGGAGCTGTTTTTT.

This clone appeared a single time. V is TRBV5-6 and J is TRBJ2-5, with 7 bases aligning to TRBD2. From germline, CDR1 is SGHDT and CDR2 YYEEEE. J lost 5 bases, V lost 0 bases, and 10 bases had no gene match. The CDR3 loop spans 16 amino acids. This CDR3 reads CASSLGEGQVGETQYF. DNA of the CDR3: TGTGCCAGCAGCTTGGGGGAGGGGCAGGTTGGGGAGACCCAGTACTTC.

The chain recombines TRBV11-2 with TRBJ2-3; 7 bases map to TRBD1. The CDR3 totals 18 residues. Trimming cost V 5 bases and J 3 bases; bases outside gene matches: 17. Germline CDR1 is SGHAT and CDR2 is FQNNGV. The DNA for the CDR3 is TGTGCCAGCAGCCCCAATTCTGGCCCGGACAGGCCGACAGATACGCAGTATTTT. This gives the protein CASSPNSGPDRPTDTQYF.

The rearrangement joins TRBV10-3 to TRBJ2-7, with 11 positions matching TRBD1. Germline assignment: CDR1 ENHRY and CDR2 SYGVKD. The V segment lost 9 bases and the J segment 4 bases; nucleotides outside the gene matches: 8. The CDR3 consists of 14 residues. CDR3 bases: TGTGCCATGGCGGGGGGACAGGGGGTATACGAGCAGTACTTC. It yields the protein CAMAGGQGVYEQYF.

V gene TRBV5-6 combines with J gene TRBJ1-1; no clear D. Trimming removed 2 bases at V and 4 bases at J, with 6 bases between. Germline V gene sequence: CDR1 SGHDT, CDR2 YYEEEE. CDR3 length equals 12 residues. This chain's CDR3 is CASSFVGTEAFF. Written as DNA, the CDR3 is TGTGCCAGCAGCTTTGTCGGCACTGAAGCTTTCTTT.

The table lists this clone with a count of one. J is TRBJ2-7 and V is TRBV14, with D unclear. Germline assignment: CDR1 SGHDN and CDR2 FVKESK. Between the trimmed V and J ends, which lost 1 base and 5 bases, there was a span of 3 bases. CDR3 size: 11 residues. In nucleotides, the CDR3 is TGTGCCAGCAGCCAAGTTCACGAGCAGTACTTC. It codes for CASSQVHEQYF.

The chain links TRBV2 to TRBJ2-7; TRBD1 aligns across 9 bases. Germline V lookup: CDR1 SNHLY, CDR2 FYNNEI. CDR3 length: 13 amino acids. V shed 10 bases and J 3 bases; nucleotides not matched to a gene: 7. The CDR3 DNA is TGTGCCACCTTCCGGGACAGGGTCTACGAGCAGTACTTC. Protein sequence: CATFRDRVYEQYF.

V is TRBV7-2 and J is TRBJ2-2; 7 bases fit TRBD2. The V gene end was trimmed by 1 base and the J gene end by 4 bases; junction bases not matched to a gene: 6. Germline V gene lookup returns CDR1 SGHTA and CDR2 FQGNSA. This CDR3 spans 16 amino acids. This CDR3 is CASSLGASGTTGELFF. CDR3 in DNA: TGTGCCAGCAGCTTAGGGGCCAGCGGGACCACCGGGGAGCTGTTTTTT.

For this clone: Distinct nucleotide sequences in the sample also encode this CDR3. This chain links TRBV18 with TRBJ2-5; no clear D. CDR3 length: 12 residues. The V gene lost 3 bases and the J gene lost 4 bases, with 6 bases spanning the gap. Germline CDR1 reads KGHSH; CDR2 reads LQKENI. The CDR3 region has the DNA TGTGCCAGCTCACCGGGCCGAGAGACCCAGTACTTC. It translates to CASSPGRETQYF. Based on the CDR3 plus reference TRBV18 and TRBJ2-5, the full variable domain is NAGVMQNPRHLVRRRGQEARLRCSPMKGHSHVYWYRQLPEEGLKFMVYLQKENIIDESGMPKERFSAEFPKEGPSILRIQQVVRGDSAAYFCASSPGRETQYFGPGTRLLVL.

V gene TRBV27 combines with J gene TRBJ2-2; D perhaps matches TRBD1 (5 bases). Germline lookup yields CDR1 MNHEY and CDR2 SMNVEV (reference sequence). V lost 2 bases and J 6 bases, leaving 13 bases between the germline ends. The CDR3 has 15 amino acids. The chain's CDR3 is CASSLNQGAPGELFF. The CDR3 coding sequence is TGTGCCAGCAGTTTAAACCAGGGTGCCCCCGGGGAGCTGTTTTTT.

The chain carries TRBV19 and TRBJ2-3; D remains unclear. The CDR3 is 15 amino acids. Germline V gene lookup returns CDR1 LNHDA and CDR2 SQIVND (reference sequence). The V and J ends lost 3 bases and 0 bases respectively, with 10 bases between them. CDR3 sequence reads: CASSIGGTSTDTQYF. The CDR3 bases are TGTGCCAGTAGTATCGGTGGAACTAGCACAGATACGCAGTATTTT.

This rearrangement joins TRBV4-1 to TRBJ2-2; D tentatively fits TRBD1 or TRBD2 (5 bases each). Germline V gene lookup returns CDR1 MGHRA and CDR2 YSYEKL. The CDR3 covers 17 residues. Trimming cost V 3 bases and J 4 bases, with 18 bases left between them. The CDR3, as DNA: TGCGCCAGCAGCCACCGAGGGACGACGAGTGGCACCGGGGAGCTGTTTTTT. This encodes CASSHRGTTSGTGELFF.

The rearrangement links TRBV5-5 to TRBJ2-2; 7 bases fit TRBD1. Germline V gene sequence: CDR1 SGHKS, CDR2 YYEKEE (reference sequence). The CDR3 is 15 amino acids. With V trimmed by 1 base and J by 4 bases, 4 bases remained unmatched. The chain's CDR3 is CASSLFRGLTGELFF. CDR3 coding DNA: TGTGCCAGCAGCTTGTTTAGGGGGCTCACCGGGGAGCTGTTTTTT. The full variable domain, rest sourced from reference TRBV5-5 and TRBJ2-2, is DAGVTQSPTHLIKTRGQQVTLRCSPISGHKSVSWYQQVLGQGPQFIFQYYEKEERGRGNFPDRFSARQFPNYSSELNVNALLLGDSALYLCASSLFRGLTGELFFGEGSRLTVL.

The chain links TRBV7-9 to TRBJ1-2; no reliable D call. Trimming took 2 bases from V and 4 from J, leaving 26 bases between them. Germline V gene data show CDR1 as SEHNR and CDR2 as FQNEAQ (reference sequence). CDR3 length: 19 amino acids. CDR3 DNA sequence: TGTGCCAGCAGCTTACCCAAGGACTTAAGCCTTGCCCCCATCTATGGCTACACCTTC. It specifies CASSLPKDLSLAPIYGYTF.

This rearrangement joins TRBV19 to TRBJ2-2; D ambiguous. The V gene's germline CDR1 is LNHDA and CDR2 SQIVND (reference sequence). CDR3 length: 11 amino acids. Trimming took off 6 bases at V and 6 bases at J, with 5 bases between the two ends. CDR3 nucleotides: TGTGCCAGTAGCCAATCCGGGGAGCTGTTTTTT. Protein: CASSQSGELFF. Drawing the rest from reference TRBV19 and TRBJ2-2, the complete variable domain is DGGITQSPKYLFRKEGQNVTLSCEQNLNHDAMYWYRQDPGQGLRLIYYSQIVNDFQKGDIAEGYSVSREKKESFPLTVTSAQKNPTAFYLCASSQSGELFFGEGSRLTVL.

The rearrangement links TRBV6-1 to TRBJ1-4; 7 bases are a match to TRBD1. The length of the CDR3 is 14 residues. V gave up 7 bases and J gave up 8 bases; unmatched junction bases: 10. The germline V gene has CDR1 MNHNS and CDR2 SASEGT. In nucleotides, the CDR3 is TGTGCCAGCACCCTAAGACAGGGAAGCGAAAAACTGTTTTTT. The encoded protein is CASTLRQGSEKLFF.

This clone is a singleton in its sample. The CDR3 region has the DNA TGTGCCACCCAGGGGGTAACGCAGTATTTT. Amino acid sequence: CATQGVTQYF. The chain employs TRBV28 and TRBJ2-3; 7 bases are shared with TRBD1. The CDR3 has 10 amino acids. From germline, CDR1 is MDHEN and CDR2 SYDVKM. With V trimmed by 10 bases and J by 9 bases, 4 bases remained unmatched.

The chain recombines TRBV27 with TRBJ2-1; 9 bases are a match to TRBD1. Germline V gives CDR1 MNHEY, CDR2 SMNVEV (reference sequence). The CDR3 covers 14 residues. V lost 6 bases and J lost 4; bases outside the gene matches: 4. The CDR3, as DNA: TGTGCCAGCAGCCAGGACAGGGGTTACAATGAGCAGTTCTTC. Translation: CASSQDRGYNEQFF.

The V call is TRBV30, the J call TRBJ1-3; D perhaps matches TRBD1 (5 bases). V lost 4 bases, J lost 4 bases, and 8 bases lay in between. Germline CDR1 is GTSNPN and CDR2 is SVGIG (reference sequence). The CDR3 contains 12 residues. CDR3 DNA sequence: TGTGCCTGGACGGGACCGGGAAACACCATATATTTT. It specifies CAWTGPGNTIYF. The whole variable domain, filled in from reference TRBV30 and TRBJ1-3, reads SQTIHQWPATLVQPVGSPLSLECTVEGTSNPNLYWYRQAAGRGLQLLFYSVGIGQISSEVPQNLSASRPQDRQFILSSKKLLLSDSGFYLCAWTGPGNTIYFGEGSWLTVV.